Listed below are T cell receptor beta chains from one sample, sequenced in a study of OX40 agonist ivuxolimab in advanced cancers. Profiled with immunoSEQ multiplex PCR; TCRdb holds only in-frame clones, not every one. The sample lists tens of thousands of clones; approximately 91% were seen once. The sequences come from CD4+ or CD8+ T cells sorted from blood, collected in a trial of the OX40 agonist ivuxolimab. These TCRs come from an adult with an advanced solid tumor such as melanoma, head and neck, liver or kidney cancer. CDR3s include the opening cysteine and the closing phenylalanine or tryptophan. A D gene is named only where the DNA matches it firmly. The size field is filled for only some rows; it gives once, few, many or a size class.

size: -
V: TRBV5-1
D: -
J: TRBJ2-3
CDR3: CASSPPASTDTQYF
DNA: TGCGCCAGCAGTCCCCCAGCTAGCACAGATACGCAGTATTTT

size: -
V: TRBV5-5
D: TRBD2
J: TRBJ2-7
CDR3: CASSWGPVTSGAAYEQYF
DNA: TGTGCCAGCAGCTGGGGACCGGTGACTAGCGGAGCCGCCTACGAGCAGTACTTC

size: -
V: TRBV7-2
D: -
J: TRBJ1-2
CDR3: CASSLDRAYGYTF
DNA: TGTGCCAGCAGCTTAGACAGGGCCTATGGCTACACCTTC

size: -
V: TRBV6-1
D: TRBD2
J: TRBJ2-7
CDR3: CASSAFSGNDEQYF
DNA: TGTGCCAGCAGTGCCTTTAGCGGGAATGACGAGCAGTACTTC

size: -
V: TRBV10-2
D: TRBD1
J: TRBJ2-6
CDR3: CASSPTGGEVLTF
DNA: TGCGCCAGCAGTCCGACAGGGGGTGAAGTCCTGACTTTC

size: -
V: TRBV5-4
D: TRBD1
J: TRBJ2-1
CDR3: CASSPGQGPYNEQFF
DNA: TGTGCCAGCAGTCCAGGACAGGGCCCATACAATGAGCAGTTCTTC

size: -
V: TRBV2
D: TRBD2
J: TRBJ2-1
CDR3: CASNTGTSIEQFF
DNA: TGTGCCAGCAACACCGGGACTAGCATTGAGCAGTTCTTC

size: -
V: TRBV2
D: -
J: TRBJ1-4
CDR3: CASSLQGYNEKLFF
DNA: TGTGCCAGCAGCTTACAGGGTTATAATGAAAAACTGTTTTTT

size: -
V: TRBV18
D: -
J: TRBJ1-3
CDR3: CASSPKITVSGNTIYF
DNA: TGTGCCAGCTCACCAAAAATAACGGTCTCTGGAAACACCATATATTTT

size: -
V: TRBV7-8
D: TRBD2
J: TRBJ2-1
CDR3: CASSARAGGSYDEQFF
DNA: TGTGCCAGCAGCGCCCGTGCAGGCGGGAGTTACGATGAGCAGTTCTTC

size: few
V: TRBV7-2
D: TRBD1
J: TRBJ1-1
CDR3: CASSLGFGTVEAFF
DNA: TGTGCCAGCAGCTTAGGGTTCGGGACAGTTGAAGCTTTCTTT

size: -
V: TRBV7-6
D: -
J: TRBJ2-3
CDR3: CASSGWGTTDTQYF
DNA: TGTGCCAGCAGCGGTTGGGGGACTACAGATACGCAGTATTTT

size: -
V: TRBV11-3
D: -
J: TRBJ1-2
CDR3: CASSSWDVSAEGIGYTF
DNA: TGTGCCAGCAGCTCTTGGGACGTCTCAGCCGAGGGGATTGGCTACACCTTC

size: -
V: TRBV5-1
D: TRBD1
J: TRBJ2-5
CDR3: CASSQGQGKETQYF
DNA: TGCGCCAGCAGCCAGGGACAGGGTAAAGAGACCCAGTACTTC

size: -
V: TRBV2
D: -
J: TRBJ1-1
CDR3: CASSENTEAFF
DNA: TGTGCCAGCAGTGAAAACACTGAAGCTTTCTTT

size: -
V: TRBV27
D: TRBD1
J: TRBJ2-1
CDR3: CASRISGTGGTNSYNEQFF
DNA: TGTGCCAGCAGAATCTCCGGGACAGGGGGGACCAACTCCTACAATGAGCAGTTCTTC

size: few
V: TRBV14
D: TRBD1
J: TRBJ1-1
CDR3: CASSLGGGNGAFF
DNA: TGTGCCAGCAGCCTCGGAGGGGGCAACGGAGCTTTCTTT

size: few
V: TRBV7-2
D: TRBD2
J: TRBJ2-2
CDR3: CASSLDGLASGELFF
DNA: TGTGCCAGCAGCTTAGATGGACTAGCGTCCGGGGAGCTGTTTTTT

size: -
V: TRBV5-4
D: TRBD1
J: TRBJ1-2
CDR3: CASSFGLQGLGQNYGYTF
DNA: TGTGCCAGCAGCTTCGGACTACAGGGGCTGGGGCAAAACTATGGCTACACCTTC

size: -
V: TRBV4-3
D: -
J: TRBJ1-5
CDR3: CASSSQYRSNQPQHF
DNA: TGCGCCAGCAGCAGCCAATATAGATCCAATCAGCCCCAGCATTTT

size: -
V: TRBV6-6
D: TRBD2
J: TRBJ2-1
CDR3: CASTRPTSGTGNEQFF
DNA: TGTGCCAGCACCCGACCGACTAGCGGGACGGGGAATGAGCAGTTCTTC

size: -
V: TRBV18
D: TRBD1
J: TRBJ2-5
CDR3: CASSLDSWTGGETQYF
DNA: TGTGCCAGCTCACTGGACAGCTGGACAGGGGGGGAGACCCAGTACTTC

size: -
V: TRBV29-1
D: -
J: TRBJ1-5
CDR3: CSVAPGRADQPQHF
DNA: TGCAGCGTCGCCCCAGGCCGGGCGGATCAGCCCCAGCATTTT

size: -
V: TRBV6-6
D: -
J: TRBJ2-3
CDR3: CASSGDKTDTQYF
DNA: TGTGCCAGCTCAGGGGATAAGACAGATACGCAGTATTTT

size: -
V: TRBV27
D: -
J: TRBJ1-5
CDR3: CASSWRGSNQPQHF
DNA: TGTGCCAGCAGTTGGAGGGGGAGCAATCAGCCCCAGCATTTT

size: -
V: TRBV18
D: -
J: TRBJ2-7
CDR3: CASSPPVGRVYEQYF
DNA: TGTGCCAGCTCACCACCGGTGGGCAGGGTCTACGAGCAGTACTTC